The 17 T cell receptor beta chains below were found in one sample sequenced in a study of CD8+ T cells in alopecia areata. Extraction and reverse transcription of RNA yielded cDNA as the sequencing template. Measured with immunoSEQ multiplex PCR; TCRdb has only the in-frame clones, and not every one. The profile covers around 300,000 clones, with 60% appearing a single time and roughly 0.88% taken by the ten largest. Specified treatment: oral pan-JAK inhibitor, 5-10 mg twice daily. The sequencing used CD4+ T cells sorted from blood, collected between weeks 51 and 52, from a patient treated with tofacitinib. These receptors originate from a human donor with alopecia areata.

Here the CDR3 DNA reads TGTGCCAGCAGTTCCGTGGGGGTCTGGTTCTTC. Residues: CASSSVGVWFF. This chain links TRBV6-5 with TRBJ2-1; TRBD1 or TRBD2 may be the D gene (5 bases each). The CDR3 has 11 residues. V lost 4 bases to trimming and J lost 15 bases, with 13 bases between them. Germline CDR1 reads MNHEY; CDR2 reads SVGAGI.

The rearrangement uses TRBV4-3 and TRBJ2-4, with D maybe TRBD1 (5 bases). Trimming took 0 bases from V and 6 from J, leaving 18 bases between them. Germline loops: CDR1 LGHNA, CDR2 YSLEER. The CDR3 is made up of 17 amino acids. The CDR3 protein is CASSQDRSFVRGNIQYF. The DNA of the CDR3 is TGCGCCAGCAGCCAAGATCGGAGCTTTGTAAGGGGAAACATTCAGTACTTC.

This sequence joins TRBV30 and TRBJ2-6; possibly TRBD1 for D (5 bases). V gave up 5 bases and J gave up 0 bases, with 11 bases separating them. The germline V gene has CDR1 GTSNPN and CDR2 SVGIG (reference sequence). CDR3 length equals 15 residues. This CDR3 is CAWDVQDSGANVLTF. CDR3 DNA sequence: TGTGCCTGGGACGTACAGGACTCTGGGGCCAACGTCCTGACTTTC. Complete variable domain (other parts from reference TRBV30 and TRBJ2-6): SQTIHQWPATLVQPVGSPLSLECTVEGTSNPNLYWYRQAAGRGLQLLFYSVGIGQISSEVPQNLSASRPQDRQFILSSKKLLLSDSGFYLCAWDVQDSGANVLTFGAGSRLTVL.

V and J are TRBV27 and TRBJ2-5; D unresolved. CDR3 size: 11 residues. The ends were cut back, 6 bases at V and 5 bases at J, with 7 bases in the middle. Germline-derived CDR1 and CDR2 are MNHEY and SMNVEV (reference sequence). CDR3 nucleotides: TGTGCCAGCAGGGGTATGGAGACCCAGTACTTC. Encoded protein: CASRGMETQYF.

The chain couples TRBV5-1 to TRBJ1-2; D may be TRBD1 (5 bases). Trimming removed 4 bases at V and 7 bases at J, with 17 bases between. Germline lookup yields CDR1 SGHRS and CDR2 YFSETQ. The CDR3 is made up of 14 amino acids. The CDR3 reads CASSPIGVGRGYTF. CDR3 DNA sequence: TGCGCCAGCAGCCCCATCGGGGTGGGGCGTGGCTACACCTTC.

This clone was seen a few times. The chain is built from TRBV25-1 and TRBJ2-7; D not resolved. The CDR3 totals 13 residues. V was clipped by 2 bases and J by 6 bases, with 11 bases between them. The germline V gene has CDR1 MGHDK and CDR2 SYGVNS. The CDR3 reads CASSENEDREQYF. Written as DNA, the CDR3 is TGTGCCAGCAGTGAAAACGAGGACCGCGAGCAGTACTTC.

The table lists this clone with many counts. V usage is TRBV5-6 and J usage is TRBJ2-7, with D uncertain. CDR3 length equals 14 residues. Germline V gene lookup returns CDR1 SGHDT and CDR2 YYEEEE. V dropped 6 bases and J dropped 2 bases, with 15 bases sitting between them. The CDR3 sequence: CASTRGRRPYEQYF. Here the CDR3 DNA reads TGTGCCAGCACCAGAGGCAGGCGCCCCTACGAGCAGTACTTC.

J is TRBJ2-7 and V is TRBV29-1; D tentatively fits TRBD1 or TRBD2 (5 bases each). The CDR3 spans 13 residues. The germline CDR1 and CDR2 sequences are SQVTM and ANQGSEA. Trimming left V 6 bases short and J 6 bases short, with 18 bases between. CDR3 amino acids: CSVRKGTAVEQYF. For the CDR3, the DNA is TGCAGCGTGAGAAAGGGGACGGCCGTCGAGCAGTACTTC.

This clone is a singleton in its sample. The V and J genes are TRBV6-1 and TRBJ2-3; D not resolved. The germline V and J ends were trimmed by 7 bases and 6 bases, with 11 bases remaining between them. The germline V gene has CDR1 MNHNS and CDR2 SASEGT. This CDR3 has 12 residues. Written as DNA, the CDR3 is TGTGCCAGCAATCCCTCCGGGGATACGCAGTATTTT. It is translated as CASNPSGDTQYF.

This chain connects TRBV7-2 to TRBJ1-2; a weak D match, TRBD1 (6 bases). The CDR3 loop spans 14 amino acids. The ends were cut back, 5 bases at V and 1 base at J, with 11 bases in the middle. CDR1 is SGHTA and CDR2 is FQGNSA in the germline V gene. Written as DNA, the CDR3 is TGTGCCAGCAGCCCAACAGGGTTTAACTATGGCTACACCTTC. It codes for CASSPTGFNYGYTF.

This rearrangement joins TRBV10-3 to TRBJ1-4; a possible D gene is TRBD1 (5 bases). Looked up from germline, CDR1 is ENHRY and CDR2 is SYGVKD. V was clipped by 6 bases and J by 1 base, with 9 bases between them. The CDR3 totals 14 residues. In nucleotides, the CDR3 is TGTGCCATCAGGGAAGGGGAAACTAATGAAAAACTGTTTTTT. Protein sequence: CAIREGETNEKLFF.

V gene TRBV9 combines with J gene TRBJ2-5; no clear D gene. Per the germline V gene, CDR1 is SGDLS and CDR2 is YYNGEE. Trimming took 7 bases from V and 2 from J, leaving 12 bases between them. The CDR3 consists of 13 residues. The DNA of the CDR3 is TGTGCCAGCTCGGCCGGGCCGCAAGAGACCCAGTACTTC. Translated: CASSAGPQETQYF.

CDR3: CASSLLGLGSGANVLTF. The CDR3 DNA sequence: TGTGCCAGCAGTTTATTGGGGCTCGGCTCTGGGGCCAACGTCCTGACTTTC. The rearrangement uses TRBV27 and TRBJ2-6; possibly TRBD1 for D (5 bases). The CDR3 is 17 residues long. CDR1 and CDR2 (germline): MNHEY, SMNVEV (reference sequence). V lost 1 base and J 0 bases, leaving 10 bases between the germline ends.

This clone occurred a few times. The V gene is TRBV9, the J gene TRBJ1-1, with 10 nucleotides matching TRBD1. The CDR3 covers 13 residues. Germline V gene sequence: CDR1 SGDLS, CDR2 YYNGEE. J gave up 5 bases and V 3 bases, and 1 base lay outside the gene matches. CDR3 coding DNA: TGTGCCAGCAGCGAGGGACAGGGGACTGAAGCTTTCTTT. Translation gives CASSEGQGTEAFF.

The chain is built from TRBV30 and TRBJ1-1, with D unresolved. V was cut by 0 bases and J by 1 base, with 12 bases left in between. CDR1 and CDR2 (germline): GTSNPN, SVGIG (reference sequence). The CDR3 is 15 amino acids. CDR3 residues: CAWSVLGIRNTEAFF. As DNA, the CDR3 is TGTGCCTGGAGTGTACTAGGGATTCGGAACACTGAAGCTTTCTTT.

CDR3 DNA sequence: TGTGCCAGCAGTGAATTTGGCCAGATCGAGGTTGAGCAGTTCTTC. Protein product: CASSEFGQIEVEQFF. The genes are TRBV25-1 and TRBJ2-1; no reliable D call. Trimming removed 1 base at V and 9 bases at J, with 16 bases between. Per germline, CDR1 MGHDK and CDR2 SYGVNS. This CDR3 is 15 amino acids long.

The chain employs TRBV7-9 and TRBJ2-7; 9 positions match TRBD2. Trimming took 1 base from V and 5 from J; bases not matched to a gene: 3. In germline, CDR1 is SEHNR, CDR2 FQNEAQ (reference sequence). This CDR3 contains 14 residues. This CDR3 reads CASSLVGTSNEQYF. Written as DNA, the CDR3 is TGTGCCAGCAGCTTAGTGGGGACTAGCAACGAGCAGTACTTC.